The 21 T cell receptor beta chains presented below share a single source sample, sequenced in a study of control samples from healthy donors and cancer patients. The table came from immunoSEQ multiplex PCR; TCRdb's copy has only in-frame clones and leaves some out. The table records approximately 110,000 clones, 83% of them present only once. Sequences were obtained from blood. These receptors all stem from a woman aged 45-59 years in good health.

The chain links TRBV7-9 to TRBJ2-3; possibly TRBD2 for D (6 bases). CDR1 and CDR2 from the germline V gene are SEHNR and FQNEAQ (reference sequence). V gave up 5 bases and J gave up 0 bases, with 6 bases separating them. This CDR3 contains 13 residues. The CDR3 loop reads CASSGGSTDTQYF. The CDR3, as DNA: TGTGCCAGCAGCGGGGGGAGCACAGATACGCAGTATTTT. Based on the CDR3 plus reference TRBV7-9 and TRBJ2-3, the full variable domain is DTGVSQNPRHKITKRGQNVTFRCDPISEHNRLYWYRQTLGQGPEFLTYFQNEAQLEKSRLLSDRFSAERPKGSFSTLEIQRTEQGDSAMYLCASSGGSTDTQYFGPGTRLTVL.

The J gene is TRBJ1-6, the V gene TRBV19; 10 bases are shared with TRBD1. Trimming cost V 6 bases and J 10 bases; bases outside gene matches: 9. CDR1 LNHDA and CDR2 SQIVND come from the germline V gene (reference sequence). The CDR3 extends over 15 amino acids. DNA for the CDR3: TGTGCCAGTAGGGACAGGGGGATGGTTGGGTCACCCCTCCACTTT. This codes for CASRDRGMVGSPLHF.

The V and J genes are TRBV30 and TRBJ2-1; D unresolved. V gave up 4 bases and J gave up 0 bases, with 13 bases separating them. The CDR3 extends over 15 amino acids. The V gene's germline CDR1 is GTSNPN and CDR2 SVGIG (reference sequence). DNA of the CDR3: TGTGCCTGGACCTTCGGCTCTTACTCCTACAATGAGCAGTTCTTC. This encodes CAWTFGSYSYNEQFF.

The chain uses TRBV18 and TRBJ1-1; D gene unclear. The germline V gene encodes CDR1 KGHSH and CDR2 LQKENI. This CDR3 contains 11 residues. Trimming removed 3 bases from V and 4 bases from J, with 3 bases in between. The CDR3 protein is CASSPGTEAFF. CDR3 coding DNA: TGTGCCAGCTCACCGGGCACTGAAGCTTTCTTT.

The genes are TRBV25-1 and TRBJ2-7; 8 nucleotides line up with TRBD2. The V segment lost 8 bases and the J segment 6 bases; nucleotides outside the gene matches: 9. The CDR3 contains 13 residues. Germline CDR1 reads MGHDK; CDR2 reads SYGVNS. The CDR3 loop is CASGASGSSEQYF. The CDR3 DNA follows: TGTGCCAGCGGGGCGAGCGGGAGCTCCGAGCAGTACTTC.

J is TRBJ2-3 and V is TRBV3-1 (or the pseudogene TRBV3-2); 7 bases are shared with TRBD2. Germline CDR1 reads LGHDT; CDR2 reads YNNKEL (reference sequence). The CDR3 totals 14 residues. DNA of the CDR3: TGTGCGACGGCGGAGCGGGAAATCCCAGATACGCAGTATTTT. Its protein is CATAEREIPDTQYF.

J is TRBJ1-2 and V is TRBV11-2; possible D gene TRBD1, 5 bases. CDR3 length equals 14 residues. CDR1 and CDR2 (germline): SGHAT, FQNNGV. V lost 8 bases to trimming and J lost 2 bases, with 15 bases between them. The CDR3 nucleotides are TGTGCCAGCCTAACGGAAGGGGCGAACTATGGCTACACCTTC. It is translated as CASLTEGANYGYTF.

The sample holds one count of this clone. The V and J genes are TRBV11-1 and TRBJ1-4, with unresolved D. Per germline, CDR1 SGHAT and CDR2 FQDESV (reference sequence). With 5 bases removed from V and 5 bases from J, the gap between germline ends came to 12 bases. This CDR3 region has 14 residues. The CDR3 loop reads CASSQMQDNEKLFF. DNA for the CDR3: TGTGCCAGCAGCCAAATGCAAGACAATGAAAAACTGTTTTTT. Based on the CDR3 plus reference TRBV11-1 and TRBJ1-4, the full variable domain is EAEVAQSPRYKITEKSQAVAFWCDPISGHATLYWYRQILGQGPELLVQFQDESVVDDSQLPKDRFSAERLKGVDSTLKIQPAELGDSAMYLCASSQMQDNEKLFFGSGTQLSVL.

This clone was detected once. This sequence joins TRBV9 and TRBJ2-5, with 9 bases fitting TRBD2. Germline loops: CDR1 SGDLS, CDR2 YYNGEE. The V and J ends lost 3 bases and 2 bases, in that order; junction bases with no gene match: 8. The CDR3 consists of 16 residues. CDR3 sequence (DNA): TGTGCCAGCAGCGCGATAGCGGGAGAAGGGCAAGAGACCCAGTACTTC. Its protein product is CASSAIAGEGQETQYF.

The chain couples TRBV7-9 to TRBJ2-3; maybe TRBD2 (7 bases). V lost 4 bases and J lost 4, with 15 bases in between. Germline V CDR1 and CDR2: SEHNR, FQNEAQ (reference sequence). This CDR3 is built from 15 residues. The CDR3 loop reads CASSSLGGGADTQYF. Written as DNA, the CDR3 is TGTGCCAGCAGCTCTCTTGGGGGGGGCGCAGATACGCAGTATTTT.

The chain uses TRBV6-5 and TRBJ2-7, with D tentatively TRBD2 (6 bases). Per the germline V gene, CDR1 is MNHEY and CDR2 is SVGAGI. V was pared by 2 bases and J by 6 bases, with 14 bases between. This CDR3 is 14 amino acids long. The DNA for the CDR3 is TGTGCCAGCAGTTACGCGGGACCCCAGGCCGAGCAGTACTTC. As protein: CASSYAGPQAEQYF.

This clone has a single count. The junction shows a germline mismatch at one end, possibly a read error. The rearrangement links TRBV10-3 to TRBJ1-2; D perhaps matches TRBD1 (6 bases). CDR1 and CDR2 (germline): ENHRY, SYGVKD. The CDR3 has 11 residues. The CDR3 region has the DNA TGTACCATTGCAGGGGCGGATGGCTACACCTTC. Protein: CTIAGADGYTF.

This clone showed up just a few times. The J gene is TRBJ2-1, the V gene TRBV6-6; 9 nucleotides align to TRBD1. CDR1 is MNHNY and CDR2 is SVGAGI in the germline V gene (reference sequence). V gave up 8 bases and J gave up 2 bases; unmatched junction bases: 4. The CDR3 spans 14 residues. For the CDR3, the DNA is TGTGCCAGCCAACAGGGGGCGGCCTACAATGAGCAGTTCTTC. It codes for CASQQGAAYNEQFF.

The chain links TRBV19 to TRBJ2-7, with TRBD2 as a possible D gene (5 bases). The CDR3 totals 14 residues. Germline V CDR1 and CDR2: LNHDA, SQIVND (reference sequence). Trimming left V 0 bases short and J 4 bases short, with 10 bases between. This chain's CDR3 is CASSIDHPGYEQYF. Written as DNA, the CDR3 is TGTGCCAGTAGTATAGATCATCCGGGGTACGAGCAGTACTTC.

This chain joins TRBV4-3 and TRBJ1-5; possibly TRBD1 for D (5 bases). Germline-derived CDR1 and CDR2 are LGHNA and YSLEER. Deletions cut 4 bases from V and 7 bases from J, with 14 bases between. The CDR3 totals 14 residues. CDR3 nucleotide sequence: TGCGCCAGCAGCCGGCGTCAGGGCGCCCAGCCCCAGCATTTT. This gives the protein CASSRRQGAQPQHF.

The CDR3 DNA is TGTGCCAGCAGTGGACAGGGGACCGGTTGGAACACTGAAGCTTTCTTT. The encoded protein is CASSGQGTGWNTEAFF. The chain uses TRBV28 and TRBJ1-1, with 9 positions matching TRBD1. Germline V gene lookup returns CDR1 MDHEN and CDR2 SYDVKM. The CDR3 is 16 residues long. After removal of 5 bases from V and 1 base from J, the junction contained 8 bases not matched to a gene.

In DNA form, the CDR3 reads TGTGCCAGCAGTTTATTGGGACTCAAACATGAGCAGTTCTTC. Encoded protein: CASSLLGLKHEQFF. V gene TRBV27 combines with J gene TRBJ2-1; possibly TRBD2 for D (6 bases). Germline V gene sequence: CDR1 MNHEY, CDR2 SMNVEV (reference sequence). Trimming stripped 1 base from V and 8 bases from J, with 12 bases between. The CDR3 has 14 amino acids.

This chain uses TRBV7-2 with TRBJ1-1; D is perhaps TRBD1 (6 bases). The CDR3 loop spans 14 amino acids. The germline V gene encodes CDR1 SGHTA and CDR2 FQGNSA. Trimming took 6 bases from V and 3 from J, leaving 14 bases between them. The CDR3 DNA reads TGTGCCAGCAGTCCCTTGGGGGCAGACACTGAAGCTTTCTTT. Translating gives CASSPLGADTEAFF.

The V and J genes are TRBV6-1 and TRBJ2-7; 8 bases match TRBD2. With 2 bases clipped from V and 0 bases from J, the junction kept 6 bases outside the gene matches. The germline V gene encodes CDR1 MNHNS and CDR2 SASEGT. The length of the CDR3 is 16 residues. The chain's CDR3 is CASSETTSGSSYEQYF. The CDR3 region has the DNA TGTGCCAGCAGTGAAACCACTAGCGGAAGCTCCTACGAGCAGTACTTC.

The V gene is TRBV27, the J gene TRBJ2-3, with 8 bases aligning to TRBD1. The CDR3 contains 15 residues. V lost 2 bases to trimming and J lost 0 bases; unmatched junction nucleotides: 1. Germline lookup yields CDR1 MNHEY and CDR2 SMNVEV (reference sequence). This CDR3 is CASSLRQGSTDTQYF. CDR3 nucleotides: TGTGCCAGCAGTTTAAGACAGGGGAGCACAGATACGCAGTATTTT.

The rearrangement uses TRBV20-1 and TRBJ2-3; 11 nucleotides agree with TRBD2. This CDR3 is 15 amino acids long. The junction had 8 bases not matched to a gene; V was cut back by 3 bases and J by 6 bases. CDR1 is DFQATT and CDR2 is SNEGSKA in the germline V gene (reference sequence). CDR3 DNA: TGCAGTGCTAGTAGCGGGAGGGCCTCCGTTGATACGCAGTATTTT. It yields the protein CSASSGRASVDTQYF.